This TCR beta chain was observed in a study of T cell repertoires in aging, cancer and after chemotherapy. The CDR3 extends over 15 amino acids. Germline V lookup: CDR1 DFQATT, CDR2 SNEGSKA (reference sequence). The junction had 6 bases not matched to a gene; V was cut back by 1 base and J by 8 bases. TRB rearrangements spanning V, D and J were amplified using mixed TRB-A/B primers. TCRdb recomputed calls from the multiplex PCR reads with MiXCR, one row per CDR3 protein. Of 5,000 or so distinct CDR3 sequences in the sample, around 21% were seen once. TCR beta rearrangements were amplified from peripheral blood genomic DNA.

V is TRBV20-1 and J is TRBJ2-4, with 12 bases lining up with TRBD2. The sequencing sample was made of blood. The TCR originated in a human donor in good health. The donor label of this sample is uncertain. The CDR3 loop reads CSARGGLAGIDIQYF. The CDR3 DNA is TGCAGTGCTAGAGGCGGACTAGCGGGAATTGACATTCAGTACTTC.